A selection of T cell receptor beta chains follows, all from one sample in a study of CD8+ T cells in alopecia areata. This table comes from immunoSEQ multiplex PCR, and its TCRdb copy is limited to in-frame clones, with some not included. The profile shows approximately 180,000 clones, 50% to 70% of them singletons. Source: CD4+ T cells sorted from blood, taken at week 0. The receptors come from a human donor with alopecia areata. Both conserved end residues are part of each CDR3. Each record gives: J gene, V gene, D gene, clone size, CDR3 protein, CDR3 DNA. The D gene is left open where the match is weak. Size is stated for part of the rows, as once, few or many counts, or as a class when the clone is expanded.

j_call: TRBJ1-2
v_call: TRBV19
d_call: TRBD1
clone_size: -
cdr3_aa: CASRTGTGAANYGYTF
cdr3_nt: TGTGCCAGTAGAACCGGGACAGGGGCGGCTAACTATGGCTACACCTTC

j_call: TRBJ2-5
v_call: TRBV5-1
d_call: -
clone_size: few
cdr3_aa: CASRGTSYQETQYF
cdr3_nt: TGCGCCAGCAGGGGGACATCGTACCAAGAGACCCAGTACTTC

j_call: TRBJ2-3
v_call: TRBV2
d_call: -
clone_size: -
cdr3_aa: CASSDRSTQYF
cdr3_nt: TGTGCCAGCAGTGACAGGAGTACGCAGTATTTT

j_call: TRBJ2-7
v_call: TRBV15
d_call: TRBD1
clone_size: -
cdr3_aa: CATSRQGAGEQYF
cdr3_nt: TGTGCCACCAGCAGACAGGGGGCGGGGGAGCAGTACTTC

j_call: TRBJ2-1
v_call: TRBV6-4
d_call: -
clone_size: few
cdr3_aa: CASSVDIRSNEQFF
cdr3_nt: TGTGCCAGCAGTGTGGACATTCGGTCAAATGAGCAGTTCTTC

j_call: TRBJ1-6
v_call: TRBV7-2
d_call: TRBD1
clone_size: -
cdr3_aa: CASRRTGGTPLHF
cdr3_nt: TGTGCCAGCAGAAGGACAGGGGGCACACCCCTCCACTTT

j_call: TRBJ2-7
v_call: TRBV30
d_call: TRBD1
clone_size: -
cdr3_aa: CAWREGTGTREQYF
cdr3_nt: TGTGCCTGGAGAGAAGGGACAGGGACGCGGGAGCAGTACTTC

j_call: TRBJ2-5
v_call: TRBV7-2
d_call: TRBD2
clone_size: -
cdr3_aa: CASSPRGGRQETQYF
cdr3_nt: TGTGCCAGCAGCCCCCGGGGGGGCCGTCAAGAGACCCAGTACTTC

j_call: TRBJ2-6
v_call: TRBV27
d_call: TRBD1
clone_size: -
cdr3_aa: CASRGQLRSGANVLTF
cdr3_nt: TGTGCCAGCAGGGGACAGCTCCGCTCTGGGGCCAACGTCCTGACTTTC

j_call: TRBJ2-1
v_call: TRBV4-1
d_call: -
clone_size: -
cdr3_aa: CASRGGSSYNEQFF
cdr3_nt: TGCGCCAGCAGAGGGGGAAGCTCCTACAATGAGCAGTTCTTC

j_call: TRBJ1-1
v_call: TRBV5-1
d_call: -
clone_size: -
cdr3_aa: CASSLREGWTEAFF
cdr3_nt: TGCGCCAGCAGCTTGAGGGAAGGGTGGACTGAAGCTTTCTTT

j_call: TRBJ2-5
v_call: TRBV15
d_call: -
clone_size: few
cdr3_aa: CATSRDEETQYF
cdr3_nt: TGTGCCACCAGCAGAGACGAAGAGACCCAGTACTTC

j_call: TRBJ1-6
v_call: TRBV5-1
d_call: -
clone_size: -
cdr3_aa: CASSLSGESRSPLHF
cdr3_nt: TGCGCCAGCAGCTTGTCAGGGGAGTCGCGCTCACCCCTCCACTTT

j_call: TRBJ2-5
v_call: TRBV7-2
d_call: -
clone_size: once
cdr3_aa: CASSFQSSQYF
cdr3_nt: TGTGCCAGCAGCTTCCAGAGTTCCCAGTACTTC

j_call: TRBJ1-6
v_call: TRBV25-1
d_call: -
clone_size: -
cdr3_aa: CASSETVVDDSPLHF
cdr3_nt: TGTGCCAGCAGTGAGACGGTAGTCGACGATTCACCCCTCCACTTT

j_call: TRBJ2-3
v_call: TRBV15
d_call: -
clone_size: -
cdr3_aa: CATSSGFRAQGRADTQYF
cdr3_nt: TGTGCCACCAGCAGTGGTTTTAGGGCACAGGGAAGGGCAGATACGCAGTATTTT

j_call: TRBJ2-5
v_call: TRBV29-1
d_call: -
clone_size: few
cdr3_aa: CSVVRDMGTQYF
cdr3_nt: TGCAGCGTTGTCAGGGACATGGGGACCCAGTACTTC

j_call: TRBJ2-7
v_call: TRBV25-1
d_call: TRBD1
clone_size: -
cdr3_aa: CASSDRLLTGDEQYF
cdr3_nt: TGTGCCAGCAGTGACCGCCTCCTTACAGGGGACGAGCAGTACTTC

j_call: TRBJ2-5
v_call: TRBV11-2
d_call: -
clone_size: -
cdr3_aa: CASSLDSRRLQETQYF
cdr3_nt: TGTGCCAGCAGCTTAGATTCACGGCGACTCCAAGAGACCCAGTACTTC

j_call: TRBJ2-1
v_call: TRBV30
d_call: -
clone_size: -
cdr3_aa: CAWSSGTDEQFF
cdr3_nt: TGTGCCTGGAGCTCGGGCACCGATGAGCAGTTCTTC

j_call: TRBJ1-2
v_call: TRBV9
d_call: TRBD1
clone_size: few
cdr3_aa: CASSVEGTGRYGYTF
cdr3_nt: TGTGCCAGCAGCGTAGAAGGGACAGGACGCTATGGCTACACCTTC

j_call: TRBJ1-1
v_call: TRBV4-3
d_call: TRBD1
clone_size: -
cdr3_aa: CASSQATTGGRTEAFF
cdr3_nt: TGCGCCAGCAGCCAAGCCACAACAGGGGGCCGAACTGAAGCTTTCTTT

j_call: TRBJ2-1
v_call: TRBV9
d_call: TRBD2
clone_size: -
cdr3_aa: CASSATSGGPYNEQFF
cdr3_nt: TGTGCCAGCAGCGCGACTAGCGGGGGACCTTACAATGAGCAGTTCTTC

j_call: TRBJ2-2
v_call: TRBV11-2
d_call: -
clone_size: -
cdr3_aa: CASSLVPGKAGELFF
cdr3_nt: TGTGCCAGCAGCTTAGTACCAGGGAAGGCCGGGGAGCTGTTTTTT

j_call: TRBJ2-4
v_call: TRBV7-2
d_call: TRBD2
clone_size: -
cdr3_aa: CASSSRPLAGSKNIQYF
cdr3_nt: TGTGCCAGCAGCTCCCGACCCCTAGCGGGGAGCAAAAACATTCAGTACTTC

j_call: TRBJ1-5
v_call: TRBV4-1
d_call: -
clone_size: -
cdr3_aa: CASSVQVGGVRQPQHF
cdr3_nt: TGCGCCAGCAGCGTCCAGGTGGGGGGGGTTCGCCAGCCCCAGCATTTT

j_call: TRBJ2-7
v_call: TRBV10-3
d_call: -
clone_size: -
cdr3_aa: CAISENFEGSEQYF
cdr3_nt: TGTGCCATCAGTGAGAATTTTGAGGGCAGCGAGCAGTACTTC

j_call: TRBJ1-2
v_call: TRBV30
d_call: TRBD1
clone_size: -
cdr3_aa: CAWSSGTGPYGYTF
cdr3_nt: TGTGCCTGGAGTAGCGGGACAGGCCCCTATGGCTACACCTTC

j_call: TRBJ2-7
v_call: TRBV11-2
d_call: -
clone_size: -
cdr3_aa: CASSSSRLSYEQYF
cdr3_nt: TGTGCCAGCAGCTCTTCCCGACTGTCCTACGAGCAGTACTTC

j_call: TRBJ2-3
v_call: TRBV5-6
d_call: TRBD2
clone_size: -
cdr3_aa: CASSLPSGGPGDTQYF
cdr3_nt: TGTGCCAGCAGCTTACCTAGCGGGGGACCCGGGGATACGCAGTATTTT

j_call: TRBJ2-2
v_call: TRBV19
d_call: -
clone_size: -
cdr3_aa: CASSASGNTGELFF
cdr3_nt: TGTGCCAGTAGTGCCTCGGGGAACACCGGGGAGCTGTTTTTT

j_call: TRBJ1-2
v_call: TRBV30
d_call: -
clone_size: -
cdr3_aa: CAWTEPYRGGYGYTF
cdr3_nt: TGTGCCTGGACTGAACCATACCGCGGGGGCTATGGCTACACCTTC

j_call: TRBJ2-1
v_call: TRBV7-8
d_call: -
clone_size: -
cdr3_aa: CASSPTTGAHNEQFF
cdr3_nt: TGTGCCAGCAGCCCCACCACGGGGGCCCACAATGAGCAGTTCTTC

j_call: TRBJ2-3
v_call: TRBV29-1
d_call: -
clone_size: -
cdr3_aa: CSVEDDGQPGTYSTDTQYF
cdr3_nt: TGCAGCGTTGAAGACGATGGTCAGCCCGGGACCTATAGCACAGATACGCAGTATTTT

j_call: TRBJ2-3
v_call: TRBV2
d_call: -
clone_size: -
cdr3_aa: CASKRDQSTDTQYF
cdr3_nt: TGTGCCAGCAAGAGGGACCAGAGCACAGATACGCAGTATTTT

j_call: TRBJ2-2
v_call: TRBV2
d_call: -
clone_size: -
cdr3_aa: CASTTGFTGELFF
cdr3_nt: TGTGCCAGCACCACCGGGTTCACCGGGGAGCTGTTTTTT

j_call: TRBJ2-5
v_call: TRBV29-1
d_call: -
clone_size: -
cdr3_aa: CSGGHETQYF
cdr3_nt: TGCAGCGGGGGCCACGAGACCCAGTACTTC

j_call: TRBJ2-2
v_call: TRBV29-1
d_call: -
clone_size: few
cdr3_aa: CSVEDTGELFF
cdr3_nt: TGCAGCGTTGAAGACACCGGGGAGCTGTTTTTT

j_call: TRBJ1-2
v_call: TRBV27
d_call: -
clone_size: once
cdr3_aa: CASSFLGYNGYTF
cdr3_nt: TGTGCCAGCAGTTTTTTAGGGTACAATGGCTACACCTTC

j_call: TRBJ2-1
v_call: TRBV25-1
d_call: -
clone_size: -
cdr3_aa: CASSPFVEQFF
cdr3_nt: TGTGCCAGCAGTCCTTTTGTTGAGCAGTTCTTC

j_call: TRBJ1-2
v_call: TRBV30
d_call: -
clone_size: -
cdr3_aa: CAWSVPSGEGIYGYTF
cdr3_nt: TGTGCCTGGAGTGTTCCGTCCGGGGAGGGGATCTATGGCTACACCTTC

j_call: TRBJ2-1
v_call: TRBV27
d_call: -
clone_size: -
cdr3_aa: CASSSLFEGRSPNEQFF
cdr3_nt: TGTGCCAGCAGTTCCCTTTTCGAGGGGAGATCCCCCAATGAGCAGTTCTTC

j_call: TRBJ2-7
v_call: TRBV5-1
d_call: -
clone_size: -
cdr3_aa: CASSPQRGTEHQQYF
cdr3_nt: TGCGCCAGCAGCCCCCAACGAGGGACTGAACATCAGCAGTACTTC

j_call: TRBJ2-3
v_call: TRBV29-1
d_call: -
clone_size: -
cdr3_aa: CSVAQGGRTDTQYF
cdr3_nt: TGCAGCGTTGCCCAGGGGGGGCGCACAGATACGCAGTATTTT

j_call: TRBJ2-3
v_call: TRBV29-1
d_call: -
clone_size: -
cdr3_aa: CSGSQGTGADTQYF
cdr3_nt: TGCAGCGGGTCACAGGGGACGGGGGCAGATACGCAGTATTTT